This T cell receptor beta chain is drawn from a study of CD8 T cells in Susac syndrome (dated by TCRdb to between 2018 and 2021). Looking at the study overall: Repertoire sequencing was used to test whether CD8+ T cell activation and differentiation in Susac syndrome was antigen driven.

Paper-wide results and their limitations: The number of individuals in the TCR sequencing and HLA analysis was recognized as being relatively small.

RNA was extracted using the RNeasy kit, and 0.5 to 1 microgram was reverse transcribed with random hexamers. TCR beta CDR3 regions were amplified with the immunoSEQ multiplex PCR assay covering 54 Vbeta and 13 Jbeta segments. PCR amplification bias was corrected by using a synthetic template baseline for primer optimization and computational correction. As for how the authors treated the data: Only productive sequences were kept, with reads annotated to V, D and J genes according to IMGT and analyzed in immunoSEQ Analyzer. Clonality was computed as one minus Shannon entropy normalized by log2 of the number of productive unique sequences. For each patient and control, public and private clones were evaluated within the 100 most prevalent clones. A clone was defined as Susac-specific if it was absent from the healthy and MS cohorts, from some 1,100 published viral clones and from other ImmuneACCESS disease sequences. TCRdb trimmed the raw reads at Q25, called clones with MiXCR and kept productive beta chains. Merged by CDR3 protein, the rows form single entries marked with the most common genes and DNA. The V and J calls and clone size are TCRdb's, not the authors'. Recorded for this sample are approximately 120,000 distinct CDR3 sequences; around 95% of them occurred a single time. The ten largest clones add up to over 0.07% of the sample.

Concerning this clonotype: Its antigen is not yet known. Within one base of it there is no much larger clone, and no base qualities were kept.

High-throughput TCR beta sequencing profiled peripheral blood CD8+ and CD4+ T cells from healthy donors, Susac syndrome patients and multiple sclerosis patients. The healthy donors served as controls matched for age and sex. Bulk CD8+ and CD4+ T cells were purified by magnetic negative isolation, while CD8+ TEMRA cells were enriched using FACS. Blood was drawn into EDTA tubes, processed within 24 hours, and PBMCs were isolated by density gradient centrifugation. PBMCs intended for TCR sequencing were cryopreserved in liquid nitrogen and were subsequently thawed in a 37 degrees C water bath. The sorted or isolated CD4+, CD8+ and CD8+ TEMRA cells reached a purity of at least 90%. Deletion took 1 base off V and 1 base off J, with a span of 11 bases between the germline ends. From a lookup of the germline V gene, CDR1 and CDR2 are SGHDN and FVKESK. Inclusive of the bounding cysteine and phenylalanine, the CDR3 is 16 residues long. Solely the CDR3 DNA is kept, with 48 bases framed from the first base.

Sequencing was done on a sample of CD4+ T cells from PBMCs. The TCR comes from a human donor in good health. The chain uses TRBV14 and TRBJ1-3; TRBD1 might be the D gene, on 6 matching bases. The bases read TGTGCCAGCAGCCAAGGGTACAGGGCGTCTGGAAACACCATATATTTT. Its product reads: CASSQGYRASGNTIYF.